Sequencing of this T cell receptor beta chain was carried out in a study of T cell repertoires in ileal Crohn's disease. In regard to this clone: Its antigen is not identified.

Included were adult ileal or ileocolonic Crohn's patients indicated for ileocolonic resection. Assay used: immunoSEQ multiplex PCR; TCRdb lists only in-frame clones, some missing. The table records approximately 5,000 clones, about 96% of them present only once. Per germline, CDR1 KGHSH and CDR2 LQKENI. The ends were cut back, 2 bases at V and 4 bases at J, with 9 bases in the middle. The CDR3 extends over 13 amino acids. Study-wide points: Compared with non-smokers, active smokers at surgery showed more clonal expansions. Clonality above 26.8% at surgery always came with endoscopic recurrence.

The sequence was collected from an adult with Crohn's disease. The chain recombines TRBV18 with TRBJ2-7, with unresolved D. Input material: ileal tissue. The CDR3 coding sequence is TGTGCCAGCTCACCAAAACTCCCATACGAGCAGTACTTC. Translation: CASSPKLPYEQYF.